Shown below are 16 T cell receptor beta chains from a single sample sequenced in a study of graft-versus-host responses after intestinal transplantation. TCRdb keeps only in-frame clones here, not all; method: immunoSEQ multiplex PCR. The sample consists of tens of thousands of clones, 65% to 85% of them appearing once. No antigen has been identified for these receptors. This specimen was unstimulated CD4+ T cells sorted from spleen or lymph node cells, taken before transplant. The receptors derive from a human donor who was the organ donor for an intestinal transplant.

In nucleotides, the CDR3 is TGCGCCAGCAGCCAACCTTCCTACGAGCAGTACTTC. This gives the protein CASSQPSYEQYF. The V and J genes are TRBV5-1 and TRBJ2-7; D ambiguous. The CDR3 has 12 amino acids. The germline V gene encodes CDR1 SGHRS and CDR2 YFSETQ. Between the trimmed V and J ends, which lost 4 bases and 1 base, there was a span of 6 bases.

CDR3: CASKEGVSYNEQFF. CDR3 sequence (DNA): TGTGCCAGCAAGGAAGGTGTTAGCTACAATGAGCAGTTCTTC. The chain is built from TRBV27 and TRBJ2-1; D call uncertain. From germline, CDR1 is MNHEY and CDR2 SMNVEV (reference sequence). This CDR3 has 14 amino acids. Trimming removed 7 bases at V and 3 bases at J, with 13 bases between.

This chain connects TRBV6-6 to TRBJ1-1, with 9 bases that match TRBD1. Per germline, CDR1 MNHNY and CDR2 SVGAGI (reference sequence). CDR3 length: 15 residues. V shed 4 bases, J shed 5 bases, and the junction held 8 bases outside the gene matches. CDR3 protein: CASSSSGTGRTEAFF. In nucleotides, the CDR3 is TGTGCCAGCAGTTCTTCCGGGACAGGGAGGACTGAAGCTTTCTTT.

This chain links TRBV13 with TRBJ1-2; D possibly corresponds to TRBD1 (6 bases). This CDR3 has 13 amino acids. Trimming left V 6 bases short and J 6 bases short, with 14 bases between. Germline CDR1 and CDR2: PRHDT and FYEKMQ (reference sequence). This CDR3 reads CASSKTRGDGYTF. CDR3 nucleotides: TGTGCCAGCAGTAAGACTAGGGGGGATGGCTACACCTTC. The variable domain in full, with the rest retrieved from reference TRBV13 and TRBJ1-2, is AAGVIQSPRHLIKEKRETATLKCYPIPRHDTVYWYQQGPGQDPQFLISFYEKMQSDKGSIPDRFSAQQFSDYHSELNMSSLELGDSALYFCASSKTRGDGYTFGSGTRLTVV.

This clone has only a few counts. The rearrangement joins TRBV19 to TRBJ1-2; D remains unclear. Between the trimmed V and J ends, which lost 3 bases and 4 bases, there was a span of 15 bases. This CDR3 region has 15 residues. Germline CDR1 reads LNHDA; CDR2 reads SQIVND (reference sequence). The CDR3 loop is CASSIPGRMFYGYTF. Written as DNA, the CDR3 is TGTGCCAGTAGTATTCCAGGACGGATGTTCTATGGCTACACCTTC. Supplemented by reference TRBV19 and TRBJ1-2, the full variable domain reads DGGITQSPKYLFRKEGQNVTLSCEQNLNHDAMYWYRQDPGQGLRLIYYSQIVNDFQKGDIAEGYSVSREKKESFPLTVTSAQKNPTAFYLCASSIPGRMFYGYTFGSGTRLTVV.

V gene TRBV6-5 combines with J gene TRBJ1-2; the D gene is possibly TRBD1 (5 bases). The CDR3 sequence is 13 residues long. Germline-derived CDR1 and CDR2 are MNHEY and SVGAGI. Trimming took off 8 bases at V and 8 bases at J, with 18 bases between the two ends. The CDR3 DNA follows: TGTGCCAGCCGTAACTATCAGGGAGGGGGCTACACCTTC. Translating it yields CASRNYQGGGYTF.

This sequence joins TRBV5-1 and TRBJ2-3, with 10 bases matching TRBD2. The CDR3 runs 15 residues. J gave up 0 bases and V 7 bases, and 5 bases lay outside the gene matches. Germline CDR1 SGHRS, CDR2 YFSETQ. Here the CDR3 DNA reads TGCGCCAGCGGCGGACTAGCGGACAGCACAGATACGCAGTATTTT. This translates into CASGGLADSTDTQYF.

V is TRBV27 and J is TRBJ2-7; 9 bases are shared with TRBD1. The germline CDR1 and CDR2 sequences are MNHEY and SMNVEV (reference sequence). CDR3 length: 17 amino acids. With V trimmed by 0 bases and J by 6 bases, 12 bases remained unmatched. The CDR3 nucleotides read TGTGCCAGCAGTTTATCCCAAAGGTCACAGGGGGCGGGCGAGCAGTACTTC. This gives the protein CASSLSQRSQGAGEQYF.

The chain links TRBV7-2 to TRBJ2-3; the D gene could be TRBD1 or TRBD2 (5 bases each). The CDR3 sequence is 15 residues long. Germline CDR1 is SGHTA and CDR2 is FQGNSA. The V and J ends lost 3 bases and 0 bases respectively, with 10 bases between them. CDR3 bases: TGTGCCAGCAGCTTTCCCGGGGCAAGCACAGATACGCAGTATTTT. The encoded protein is CASSFPGASTDTQYF.

The V and J genes are TRBV5-1 and TRBJ2-2, with TRBD1 matching 10 bases. In germline, CDR1 is SGHRS, CDR2 YFSETQ. V lost 0 bases, J lost 4 bases, and 0 bases stayed unmatched. The CDR3 consists of 15 residues. The CDR3 DNA sequence: TGCGCCAGCAGCTTGGGGACAGGGGGCACCGGGGAGCTGTTTTTT. Translated: CASSLGTGGTGELFF. The variable domain in full, with the rest retrieved from reference TRBV5-1 and TRBJ2-2, is KAGVTQTPRYLIKTRGQQVTLSCSPISGHRSVSWYQQTPGQGLQFLFEYFSETQRNKGNFPGRFSGRQFSNSRSEMNVSTLELGDSALYLCASSLGTGGTGELFFGEGSRLTVL.

This chain connects TRBV4-1 to TRBJ1-5; no clear D gene. The CDR3 length is 14 residues. Trimming removed 2 bases at V and 4 bases at J, with 9 bases between. Germline loops: CDR1 MGHRA, CDR2 YSYEKL. CDR3 region: CASSQMGGNQPQHF. CDR3 nucleotide sequence: TGCGCCAGCAGCCAAATGGGAGGGAATCAGCCCCAGCATTTT.

The rearrangement uses TRBV5-4 and TRBJ2-1, with 8 positions matching TRBD2. CDR1 and CDR2 (germline): SGHNT, YYREEE (reference sequence). V was clipped by 0 bases and J by 10 bases; unmatched bases: 3. This CDR3 is built from 13 residues. In DNA, the CDR3 is TGTGCCAGCAGCTTGGCGGGAGGGCAGGAGCAGTTCTTC. Translated: CASSLAGGQEQFF.

V gene TRBV16 combines with J gene TRBJ2-3; D unclear. In germline, CDR1 is KGHSY, CDR2 FQNENV. The CDR3 sequence is 12 residues long. V lost 5 bases and J 6 bases, leaving 9 bases between the germline ends. CDR3 DNA sequence: TGTGCCAGCAGCGCTGGGGTGGATACGCAGTATTTT. Its translation: CASSAGVDTQYF.

The genes are TRBV25-1 and TRBJ1-3, with D perhaps TRBD1 (6 bases). From germline, CDR1 is MGHDK and CDR2 SYGVNS. The V gene lost 3 bases and the J gene lost 0 bases, with 6 bases spanning the gap. The CDR3 is made up of 14 amino acids. CDR3: CASSEGHSGNTIYF. Here the CDR3 DNA reads TGTGCCAGCAGTGAGGGACACTCTGGAAACACCATATATTTT.

In its sample, this clone was seen a few times. The chain has TRBV29-1 and TRBJ1-2; D is possibly TRBD1 (5 bases). The CDR3 covers 12 residues. Germline CDR1 is SQVTM and CDR2 is ANQGSEA. Trimming stripped 4 bases from V and 0 bases from J, with 6 bases between. The CDR3 protein is CSVGQTNYGYTF. CDR3 nucleotide sequence: TGCAGCGTTGGACAGACTAACTATGGCTACACCTTC. Full variable domain (outside the CDR3, taken from reference TRBV29-1 and TRBJ1-2): SAVISQKPSRDICQRGTSLTIQCQVDSQVTMMFWYRQQPGQSLTLIATANQGSEATYESGFVIDKFPISRPNLTFSTLTVSNMSPEDSSIYLCSVGQTNYGYTFGSGTRLTVV.

J is TRBJ2-7 and V is TRBV19, with D hard to call. Germline V gene lookup returns CDR1 LNHDA and CDR2 SQIVND (reference sequence). The CDR3 totals 14 residues. Between the trimmed V and J ends, which lost 7 bases and 2 bases, there was a span of 15 bases. The CDR3 loop is CASMADPTAYEQYF. The CDR3 bases are TGTGCCAGTATGGCCGACCCAACAGCCTACGAGCAGTACTTC.